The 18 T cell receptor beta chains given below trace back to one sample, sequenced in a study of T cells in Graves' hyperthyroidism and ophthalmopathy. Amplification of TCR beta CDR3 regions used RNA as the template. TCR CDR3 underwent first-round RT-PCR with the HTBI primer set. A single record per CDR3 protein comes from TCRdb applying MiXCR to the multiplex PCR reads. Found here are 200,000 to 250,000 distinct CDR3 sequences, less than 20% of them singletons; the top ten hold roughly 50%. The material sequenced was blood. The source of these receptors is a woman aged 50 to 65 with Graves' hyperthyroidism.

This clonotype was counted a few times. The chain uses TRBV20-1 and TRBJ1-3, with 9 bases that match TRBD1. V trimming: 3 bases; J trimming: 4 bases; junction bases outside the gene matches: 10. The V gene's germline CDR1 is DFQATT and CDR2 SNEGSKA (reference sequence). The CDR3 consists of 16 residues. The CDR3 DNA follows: TGCAGTGCTAGGCGGACAGGGGACATATCAGGAAACACCATATATTTT. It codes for CSARRTGDISGNTIYF.

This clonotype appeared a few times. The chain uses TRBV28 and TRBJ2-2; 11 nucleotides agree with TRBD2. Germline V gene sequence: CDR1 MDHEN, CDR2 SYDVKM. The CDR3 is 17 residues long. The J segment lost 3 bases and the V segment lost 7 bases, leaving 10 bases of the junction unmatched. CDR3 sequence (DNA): TGTGCCAGCACCCCTTTTGTGGGACTAGCGGACACCGGGGAGCTGTTTTTT. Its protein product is CASTPFVGLADTGELFF. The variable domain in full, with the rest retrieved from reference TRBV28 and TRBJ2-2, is DVKVTQSSRYLVKRTGEKVFLECVQDMDHENMFWYRQDPGLGLRLIYFSYDVKMKEKGDIPEGYSVSREKKERFSLILESASTNQTSMYLCASTPFVGLADTGELFFGEGSRLTVL.

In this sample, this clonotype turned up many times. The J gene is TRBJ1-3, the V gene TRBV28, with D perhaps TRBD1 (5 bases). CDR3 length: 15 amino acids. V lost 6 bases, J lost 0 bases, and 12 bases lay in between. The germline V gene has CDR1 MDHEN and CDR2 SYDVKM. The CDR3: CASSRDGYSGNTIYF. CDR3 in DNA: TGTGCCAGCAGCAGGGACGGCTACTCTGGAAACACCATATATTTT.

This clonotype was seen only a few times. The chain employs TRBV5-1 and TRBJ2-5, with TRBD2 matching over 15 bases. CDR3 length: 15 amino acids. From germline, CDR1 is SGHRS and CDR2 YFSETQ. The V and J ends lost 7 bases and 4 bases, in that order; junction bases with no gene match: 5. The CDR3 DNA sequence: TGCGCCAGCTGTCCGGGACTAGCGGGAGGAGAGACCCAGTACTTC. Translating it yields CASCPGLAGGETQYF. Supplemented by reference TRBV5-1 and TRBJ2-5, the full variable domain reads KAGVTQTPRYLIKTRGQQVTLSCSPISGHRSVSWYQQTPGQGLQFLFEYFSETQRNKGNFPGRFSGRQFSNSRSEMNVSTLELGDSALYLCASCPGLAGGETQYFGPGTRLLVL.

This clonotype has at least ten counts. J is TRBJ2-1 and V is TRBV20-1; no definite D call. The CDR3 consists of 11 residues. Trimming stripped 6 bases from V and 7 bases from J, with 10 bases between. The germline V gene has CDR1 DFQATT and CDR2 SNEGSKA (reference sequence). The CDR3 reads CSAPSLNEQFF. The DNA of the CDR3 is TGCAGTGCACCCAGCTTAAATGAGCAGTTCTTC.

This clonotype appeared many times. Here the CDR3 reads CASYGRGGTDTQYF. The CDR3 DNA sequence: TGTGCCAGCTACGGGAGAGGGGGCACAGATACGCAGTATTTT. The chain uses TRBV7-9 and TRBJ2-3, with D perhaps TRBD2 (6 bases). V was trimmed by 8 bases and J by 1 base, leaving 13 bases between them. The CDR3 covers 14 residues. Germline V gene lookup returns CDR1 SEHNR and CDR2 FQNEAQ (reference sequence).

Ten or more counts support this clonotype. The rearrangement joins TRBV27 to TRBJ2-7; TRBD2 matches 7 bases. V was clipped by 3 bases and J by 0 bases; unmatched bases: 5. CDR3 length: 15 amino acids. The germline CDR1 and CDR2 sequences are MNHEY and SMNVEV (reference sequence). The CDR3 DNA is TGTGCCAGCAGTTTTGGGCGGGAGTTCTCCTACGAGCAGTACTTC. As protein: CASSFGREFSYEQYF.

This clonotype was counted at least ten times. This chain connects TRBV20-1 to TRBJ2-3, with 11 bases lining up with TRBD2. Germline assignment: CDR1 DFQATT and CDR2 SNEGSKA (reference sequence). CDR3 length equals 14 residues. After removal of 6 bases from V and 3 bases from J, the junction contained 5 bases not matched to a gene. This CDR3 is CSAWASGRTDTQYF. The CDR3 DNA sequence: TGCAGTGCCTGGGCTAGCGGGAGGACAGATACGCAGTATTTT.

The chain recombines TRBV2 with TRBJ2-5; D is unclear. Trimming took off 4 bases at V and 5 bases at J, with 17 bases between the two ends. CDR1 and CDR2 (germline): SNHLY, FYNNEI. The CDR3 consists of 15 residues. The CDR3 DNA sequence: TGTGCCAGCAGTGCGAGCCGCCGTTTCGGCGAGACCCAGTACTTC. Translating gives CASSASRRFGETQYF.

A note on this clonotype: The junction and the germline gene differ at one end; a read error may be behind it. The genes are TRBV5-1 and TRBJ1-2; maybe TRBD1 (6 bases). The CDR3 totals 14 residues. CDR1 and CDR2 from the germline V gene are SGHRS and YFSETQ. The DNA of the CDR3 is TGCGCCGGCAGCCCCGGGACACTCGGCTATGGCTACACCTTC. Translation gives CAGSPGTLGYGYTF.

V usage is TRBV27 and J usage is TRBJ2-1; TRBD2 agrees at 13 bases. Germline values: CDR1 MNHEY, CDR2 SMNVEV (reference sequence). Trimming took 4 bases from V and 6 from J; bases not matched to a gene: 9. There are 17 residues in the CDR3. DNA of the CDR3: TGTGCCAGCAGTTCCCCCCTGACTAGCGGGAGGACCAATGAGCAGTTCTTC. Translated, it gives CASSSPLTSGRTNEQFF.

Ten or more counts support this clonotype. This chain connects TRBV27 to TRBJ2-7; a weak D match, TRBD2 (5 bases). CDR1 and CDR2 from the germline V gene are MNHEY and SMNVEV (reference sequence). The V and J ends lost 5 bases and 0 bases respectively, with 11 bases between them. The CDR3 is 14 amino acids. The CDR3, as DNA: TGTGCCAGCAGTCCCGGACTCAGCTCCTACGAGCAGTACTTC. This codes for CASSPGLSSYEQYF.

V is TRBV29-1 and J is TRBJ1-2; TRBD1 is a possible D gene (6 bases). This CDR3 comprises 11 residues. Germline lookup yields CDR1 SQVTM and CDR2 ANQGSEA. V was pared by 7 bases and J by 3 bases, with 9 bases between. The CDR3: CSGGLDYGYTF. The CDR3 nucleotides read TGCAGCGGGGGGCTCGACTATGGCTACACCTTC.

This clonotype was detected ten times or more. CDR3 protein: CASSSKLGSGTNEKLFF. Written as DNA, the CDR3 is TGTGCCAGCAGCTCGAAGCTGGGGTCCGGTACTAATGAAAAACTGTTTTTT. This chain joins TRBV7-2 and TRBJ1-4; D unclear. Trimming removed 4 bases from V and 2 bases from J, with 17 bases in between. The CDR3 contains 17 residues. Germline V gene data show CDR1 as SGHTA and CDR2 as FQGNSA.

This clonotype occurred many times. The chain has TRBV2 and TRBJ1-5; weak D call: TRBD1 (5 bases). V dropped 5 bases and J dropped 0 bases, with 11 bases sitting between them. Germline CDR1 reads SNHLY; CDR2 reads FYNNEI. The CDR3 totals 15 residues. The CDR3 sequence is CASSRQTASNQPQHF. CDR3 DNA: TGTGCCAGCAGTCGGCAGACAGCTAGCAATCAGCCCCAGCATTTT.

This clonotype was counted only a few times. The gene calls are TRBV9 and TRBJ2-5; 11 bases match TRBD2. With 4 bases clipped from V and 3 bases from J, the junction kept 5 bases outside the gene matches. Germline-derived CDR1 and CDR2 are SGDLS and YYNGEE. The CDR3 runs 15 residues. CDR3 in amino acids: CASSLGTSGKETQYF. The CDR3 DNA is TGTGCCAGCAGCCTAGGGACTAGCGGAAAAGAGACCCAGTACTTC.

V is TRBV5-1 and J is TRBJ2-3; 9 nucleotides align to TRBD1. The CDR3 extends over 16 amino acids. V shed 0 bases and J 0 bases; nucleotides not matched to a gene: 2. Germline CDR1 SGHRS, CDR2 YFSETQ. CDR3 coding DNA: TGCGCCAGCAGCTTGGTGGACAGGGGAAGCACAGATACGCAGTATTTT. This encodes CASSLVDRGSTDTQYF.

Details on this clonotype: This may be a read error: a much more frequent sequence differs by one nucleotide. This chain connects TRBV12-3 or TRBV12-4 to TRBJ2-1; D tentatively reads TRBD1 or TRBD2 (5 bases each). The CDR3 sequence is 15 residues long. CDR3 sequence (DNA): TGTGCCAGCAGTTTTTGGGGGAGTGGAGACAATGAGCTGTTCTTC. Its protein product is CASSFWGSGDNELFF.